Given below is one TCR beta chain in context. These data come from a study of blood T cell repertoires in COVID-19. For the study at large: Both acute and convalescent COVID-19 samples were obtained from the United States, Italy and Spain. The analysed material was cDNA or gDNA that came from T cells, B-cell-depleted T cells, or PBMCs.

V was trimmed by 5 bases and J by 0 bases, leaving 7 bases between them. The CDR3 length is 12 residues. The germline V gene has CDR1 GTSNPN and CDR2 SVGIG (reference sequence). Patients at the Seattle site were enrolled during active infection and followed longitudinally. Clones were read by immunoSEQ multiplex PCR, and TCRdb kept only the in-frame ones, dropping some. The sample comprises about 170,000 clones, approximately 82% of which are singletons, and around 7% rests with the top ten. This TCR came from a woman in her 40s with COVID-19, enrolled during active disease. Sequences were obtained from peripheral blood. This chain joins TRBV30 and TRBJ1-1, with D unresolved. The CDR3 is CAWFTVNTEAFF. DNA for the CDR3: TGTGCCTGGTTTACAGTGAACACTGAAGCTTTCTTT.